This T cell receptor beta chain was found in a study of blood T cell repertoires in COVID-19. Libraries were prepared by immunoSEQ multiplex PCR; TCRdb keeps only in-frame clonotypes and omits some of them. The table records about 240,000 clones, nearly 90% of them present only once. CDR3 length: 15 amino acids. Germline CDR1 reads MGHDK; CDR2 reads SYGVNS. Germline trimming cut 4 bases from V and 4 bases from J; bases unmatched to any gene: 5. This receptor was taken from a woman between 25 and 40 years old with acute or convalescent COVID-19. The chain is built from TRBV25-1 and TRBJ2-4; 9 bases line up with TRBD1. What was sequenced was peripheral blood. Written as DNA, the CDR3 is TGTGCCAGCAGTGCCCCCGGGACAGGGAAAAACATTCAGTACTTC. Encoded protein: CASSAPGTGKNIQYF.